The clone carrying this TCR beta chain has only a few counts. Its antigen is unidentified. At one end the junction does not follow the germline gene, possibly because of a read error. Vbeta (60) and Jbeta (13) primers were used in the PCR. Some clones are missing from TCRdb's copy, which holds only in-frame ones; the method was immunoSEQ multiplex PCR. The sample has roughly 150,000 clones, approximately 78% seen once. The CDR3 sequence is 15 residues long. Germline assignment: CDR1 MDHEN and CDR2 SYDVKM. The data belong to a study of cytomegalovirus exposure and HLA in healthy donors. Findings and caveats of the study: Three of the chains that were CMV-associated were confirmed in vitro to be specific for CMV antigens.

The TCR was taken from a woman aged 40 to 49 in good health and CMV-seropositive. Material: PBMCs. This sequence joins TRBV28 and TRBJ1-2; 9 nucleotides match TRBD1. CDR3 region: CASTLQGAHYYGYTF. CDR3 DNA sequence: TGTGCCAGCACTTTACAGGGGGCTCATTACTATGGCTACACCTTC.